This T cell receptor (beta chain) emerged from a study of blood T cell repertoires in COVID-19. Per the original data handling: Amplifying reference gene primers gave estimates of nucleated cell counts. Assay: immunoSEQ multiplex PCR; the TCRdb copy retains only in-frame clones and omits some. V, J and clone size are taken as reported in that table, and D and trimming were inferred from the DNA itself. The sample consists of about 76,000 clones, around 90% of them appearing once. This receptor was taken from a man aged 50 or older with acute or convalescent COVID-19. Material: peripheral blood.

CDR3 amino acids: CASSMGEGSYQPQHF. CDR3 coding DNA: TGTGCCAGTAGTATGGGAGAGGGCAGCTATCAGCCCCAGCATTTT. This chain connects TRBV19 to TRBJ1-5, with D uncertain. Trimming took off 3 bases at V and 5 bases at J, with 14 bases between the two ends. The CDR3 sequence is 15 residues long. CDR1 LNHDA and CDR2 SQIVND come from the germline V gene (reference sequence). Filled out from reference TRBV19 and TRBJ1-5, the complete variable domain reads DGGITQSPKYLFRKEGQNVTLSCEQNLNHDAMYWYRQDPGQGLRLIYYSQIVNDFQKGDIAEGYSVSREKKESFPLTVTSAQKNPTAFYLCASSMGEGSYQPQHFGDGTRLSIL.